The source of this TCR beta chain is a study of blood T cell repertoires in COVID-19. This clone has a single count. The germline gives CDR1 LNHDA, CDR2 SQIVND (reference sequence). The ends were cut back, 7 bases at V and 3 bases at J, with 13 bases in the middle. This CDR3 is built from 14 residues. Here immunoSEQ multiplex PCR was the method, and the copy in TCRdb shows in-frame clones only, minus some. Among around 81,000 clones listed, about 91% were seen once. The specimen sequenced was peripheral blood. The sequence derives from a woman of 80 years or more with acute or convalescent COVID-19. The chain joins TRBV19 to TRBJ1-5; D unclear. In DNA form, the CDR3 reads TGTGCCAGTAAGTTCGACAACACCAATCAGCCCCAGCATTTT. Translated, it gives CASKFDNTNQPQHF. The full variable domain, in which reference TRBV19 and TRBJ1-5 provide the parts outside the CDR3, is DGGITQSPKYLFRKEGQNVTLSCEQNLNHDAMYWYRQDPGQGLRLIYYSQIVNDFQKGDIAEGYSVSREKKESFPLTVTSAQKNPTAFYLCASKFDNTNQPQHFGDGTRLSIL.